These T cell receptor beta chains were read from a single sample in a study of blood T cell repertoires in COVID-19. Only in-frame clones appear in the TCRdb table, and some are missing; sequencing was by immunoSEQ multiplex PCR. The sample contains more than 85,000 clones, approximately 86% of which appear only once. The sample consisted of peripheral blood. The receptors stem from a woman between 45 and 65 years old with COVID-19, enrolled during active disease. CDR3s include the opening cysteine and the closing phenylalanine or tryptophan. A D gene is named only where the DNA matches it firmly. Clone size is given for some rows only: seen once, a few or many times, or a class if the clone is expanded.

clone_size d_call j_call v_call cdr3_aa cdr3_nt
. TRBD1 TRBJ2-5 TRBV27 CASSRDRGTQETQYF TGTGCCAGCAGCCGGGACAGGGGGACCCAAGAGACCCAGTACTTC
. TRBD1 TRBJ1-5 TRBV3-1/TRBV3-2 CASRTGRDREQPQHF TGTGCCAGCCGAACTGGCCGGGACAGGGAACAGCCCCAGCATTTT
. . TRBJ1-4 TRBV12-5 CASGLGEGVTNEKLFF TGTGCTAGTGGTTTGGGGGAGGGGGTAACTAATGAAAAACTGTTTTTT
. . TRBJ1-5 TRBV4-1 CASSLQGAPNQPQHF TGCGCCAGCAGCCTTCAAGGGGCCCCCAATCAGCCCCAGCATTTT
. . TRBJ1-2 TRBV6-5 CASNQGLGAYGYTF TGTGCCAGCAACCAGGGGTTGGGGGCGTATGGCTACACCTTC
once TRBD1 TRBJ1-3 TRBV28 CASSLLGTVPSGNTIYF TGTGCCAGCAGTTTATTAGGGACAGTGCCCTCTGGAAACACCATATATTTT
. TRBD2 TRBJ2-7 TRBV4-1 CASSQGLAGGASYEQYF TGCGCCAGCAGCCAAGGACTAGCGGGGGGGGCCTCCTACGAGCAGTACTTC
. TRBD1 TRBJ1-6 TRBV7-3 CASSLSGQINSPLHF TGTGCCAGCAGCTTATCGGGACAGATTAATTCACCCCTCCACTTT
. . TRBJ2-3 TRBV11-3 CASSSSEGRGDTQYF TGTGCCAGCAGCTCGTCGGAGGGCCGGGGGGATACGCAGTATTTT
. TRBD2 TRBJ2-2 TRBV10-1 CASSVSFGAGGPGIGELFF TGCGCCAGCAGTGTTTCCTTTGGAGCGGGGGGGCCTGGGATCGGGGAGCTGTTTTTT
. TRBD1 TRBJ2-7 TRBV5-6 CASSLDRATEQYF TGTGCCAGCAGCCTGGACAGGGCCACAGAGCAGTACTTC
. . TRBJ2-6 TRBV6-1 CASSDAQKSGANVLTF TGTGCCAGCAGTGACGCACAGAAGTCTGGGGCCAACGTCCTGACTTTC
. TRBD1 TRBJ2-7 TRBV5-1 CASSFPDRVDEQYF TGCGCCAGCAGCTTCCCGGACAGGGTCGACGAGCAGTACTTC
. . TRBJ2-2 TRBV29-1 CSATDLSGELFF TGCAGCGCCACAGACCTCTCCGGGGAGCTGTTTTTT
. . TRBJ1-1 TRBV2 CASSGRDIRGTEAFF TGTGCCAGCAGTGGCCGGGACATACGAGGCACTGAAGCTTTCTTT
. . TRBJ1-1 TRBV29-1 CSVEAPGQTSTTEAFF TGCAGCGTTGAAGCCCCCGGACAGACTTCGACCACTGAAGCTTTCTTT
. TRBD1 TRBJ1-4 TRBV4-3 CASSLPGQGNEKLFF TGCGCCAGCAGCCTTCCGGGACAGGGAAATGAAAAACTGTTTTTT
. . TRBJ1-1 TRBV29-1 CSVEWSRMNTEAFF TGCAGCGTTGAATGGTCCAGAATGAACACTGAAGCTTTCTTT
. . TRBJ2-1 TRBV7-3 CASSSQVASYNEQFF TGTGCCAGCAGCTCTCAAGTGGCCTCCTACAATGAGCAGTTCTTC
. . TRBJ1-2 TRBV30 CAWSGGGTVYGYTF TGTGCCTGGAGTGGCGGAGGGACGGTTTATGGCTACACCTTC
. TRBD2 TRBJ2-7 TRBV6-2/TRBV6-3 CASSYQGGGPTYEQYF TGTGCCAGCAGTTACCAGGGCGGGGGGCCTACCTACGAGCAGTACTTC
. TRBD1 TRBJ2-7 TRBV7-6 CASSPPGQGVHEQYF TGTGCCAGCAGCCCACCGGGACAGGGGGTCCACGAGCAGTACTTC
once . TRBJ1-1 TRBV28 CASSLSLPGKDTEAFF TGTGCCAGCAGTTTATCCCTCCCGGGTAAAGATACTGAAGCTTTCTTT
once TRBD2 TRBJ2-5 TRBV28 CASSPLGGETRKTQYF TGTGCCAGCAGTCCCCTGGGGGGGGAAACTCGAAAGACCCAGTACTTC
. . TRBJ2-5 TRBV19 CASSSSTAETQYF TGTGCCAGTTCTTCTTCGACAGCTGAGACCCAGTACTTC
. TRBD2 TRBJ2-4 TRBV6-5 CASRTTSGGQNIQYF TGTGCCAGCAGGACGACTAGCGGGGGCCAAAACATTCAGTACTTC
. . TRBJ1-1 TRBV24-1 CATSDYSGTEAFF TGTGCCACCAGTGATTACTCAGGGACTGAAGCTTTCTTT
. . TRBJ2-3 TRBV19 CASSIRDWTDTQYF TGTGCCAGTAGTATCAGGGACTGGACAGATACGCAGTATTTT
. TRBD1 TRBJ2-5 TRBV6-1 CASSEQGAGGTQYF TGTGCCAGCAGTGAACAGGGGGCAGGGGGGACCCAGTACTTC
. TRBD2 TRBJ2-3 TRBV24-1 CATGRGGAFSTDTQYF TGTGCCACTGGGCGCGGGGGGGCCTTTAGCACAGATACGCAGTATTTT
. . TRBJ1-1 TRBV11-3 CASSLWGQSNTEAFF TGTGCCAGCAGCTTGTGGGGACAATCGAACACTGAAGCTTTCTTT
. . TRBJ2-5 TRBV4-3 CASSQSGRETQYF TGCGCCAGCAGCCAATCAGGGCGGGAGACCCAGTACTTC
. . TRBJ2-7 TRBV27 CASRFSGTIYEQYF TGTGCCAGCCGCTTCTCCGGGACAATCTACGAGCAGTACTTC
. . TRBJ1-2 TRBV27 CASSLQGNYGYTF TGTGCCAGCAGTTTACAGGGGAACTATGGCTACACCTTC
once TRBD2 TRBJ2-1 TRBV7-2 CASSLRELADYNEQFF TGTGCCAGCAGCTTAAGGGAACTAGCGGACTACAATGAGCAGTTCTTC
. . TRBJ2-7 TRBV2 CASSEMAWGDGHF TGTGCCAGCAGTGAAATGGCTTGGGGCGATGGGCACTTC
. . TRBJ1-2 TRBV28 CASSFQGSNYGYTF TGTGCCAGCAGTTTCCAGGGGAGTAACTATGGCTACACCTTC
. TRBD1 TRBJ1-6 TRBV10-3 CAIQQGEDSPLHF TGTGCCATCCAACAGGGGGAAGACTCACCCCTCCACTTT
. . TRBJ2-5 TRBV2 CASIRNEETQYF TGTGCCAGCATTAGAAACGAGGAGACCCAGTACTTC
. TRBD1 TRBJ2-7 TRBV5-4 CASSWDRGYEQYF TGTGCCAGCAGCTGGGACAGGGGGTACGAGCAGTACTTC
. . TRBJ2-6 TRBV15 CATSRPGGSGANVLTF TGTGCCACCAGCAGGCCAGGCGGGTCTGGGGCCAACGTCCTGACTTTC
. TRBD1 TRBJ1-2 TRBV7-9 CASSLASKEQGAQGYTF TGTGCCAGCAGCTTAGCTTCAAAAGAACAGGGGGCGCAGGGCTACACCTTC
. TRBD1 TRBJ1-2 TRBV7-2 CASRIVGTDYVEGYTF TGTGCCAGCAGAATAGTCGGGACAGACTATGTTGAGGGCTACACCTTC
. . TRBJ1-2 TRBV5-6 CASSSWTVNYGYTF TGTGCCAGCAGCTCGTGGACAGTTAACTATGGCTACACCTTC
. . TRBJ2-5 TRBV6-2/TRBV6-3 CASSWAGETQYF TGTGCCAGCAGCTGGGCCGGTGAGACCCAGTACTTC
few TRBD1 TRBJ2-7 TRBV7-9 CASSSNRGQPYEQYF TGTGCCAGCAGCTCAAACAGGGGACAGCCCTACGAGCAGTACTTC
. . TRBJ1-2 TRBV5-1 CASTPTGDDYGYTF TGCGCCAGCACCCCGACAGGCGACGACTATGGCTACACCTTC
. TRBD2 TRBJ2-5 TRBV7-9 CASSAPGGAGVKTQYF TGTGCCAGCAGCGCCCCCGGGGGGGCCGGGGTCAAGACCCAGTACTTC